A selection of T cell receptor beta chains follows, all from one sample in a study of CD8+ T cells in alopecia areata. Sequencing was performed with immunoSEQ multiplex PCR; in TCRdb, only in-frame clones are kept and a portion is missing. The top ten hold 10% to 15% of the sample, which has about 110,000 clones, roughly 50% seen once. Sample: CD8+ T cells sorted from blood, taken at week 24, from a patient treated with tofacitinib. The receptors derive from a human donor with alopecia areata. Each CDR3 is given with its conserved first and last residue. The D gene is left open where the match is weak. Rows give clone size only sometimes, using once, few, many, or a class for an expanded clone.

TRBV29-1,TRBJ1-2,.,TRBD1,TGCAGCGTTGAGGTGGACAGGGGGAATCGTGGCTACACCTTC,CSVEVDRGNRGYTF
TRBV5-6,TRBJ2-3,few,.,TGTGCCAGCAGCTTACTCCCCGCAGATACGCAGTATTTT,CASSLLPADTQYF
TRBV2,TRBJ2-6,few,.,TGTGCCAGCAGTGAAGGTGGGGGAATCGGGGCCAACGTCCTGACTTTC,CASSEGGGIGANVLTF
TRBV30,TRBJ2-5,.,.,TGTGCCTGGAGTGTAGTGGAGACCCAGTACTTC,CAWSVVETQYF
TRBV5-6,TRBJ2-7,once,.,TGTGCCAGCAGCCTGGGGCAGATCTACGAGCAGTACTTC,CASSLGQIYEQYF
TRBV6-4,TRBJ2-3,medium-sized,TRBD2,TGTGCCAGCAGTGACTCTGCGGGGGGGCCAGATACGCAGTATTTT,CASSDSAGGPDTQYF
TRBV4-1,TRBJ1-6,.,.,TGCGCCAGCAGCCACCCCACGACAAGCGGGCCCCTCCACTTT,CASSHPTTSGPLHF
TRBV27,TRBJ2-1,.,.,TGTGCCAGCAGTCAGCAAGGTAACAATGAGCAGTTCTTC,CASSQQGNNEQFF
TRBV6-1,TRBJ1-5,.,.,TGTGCCAGCAAGGGCAGTTATAGCAATCAGCCCCAGCATTTT,CASKGSYSNQPQHF
TRBV19,TRBJ2-5,.,.,TGTGCCAGTAGTATTTTCGCGTCAGAGGAGACCCAGTACTTC,CASSIFASEETQYF
TRBV15,TRBJ2-7,.,.,TGTGCCACCAGCATCCTTCACGGGGGCGACCCCTACGAGCAGTACTTC,CATSILHGGDPYEQYF
TRBV13,TRBJ1-6,once,TRBD1,TGTGCCAGCAGCTTAAGAGGGGGCGGTTCACCCCTCCACTTT,CASSLRGGGSPLHF
TRBV6-5,TRBJ2-1,.,.,TGTGCCAGCAGTTACTCGAAGTTGGGTTTGGACAATGAGCAGTTCTTC,CASSYSKLGLDNEQFF
TRBV19,TRBJ1-1,few,.,TGTGCCAGTAGTATTTTTGGGAACACTGAAGCTTTCTTT,CASSIFGNTEAFF
TRBV4-3,TRBJ2-7,few,.,TGCGCCAGCAGCCAAGGGGACTCTTACGAGCAGTACTTC,CASSQGDSYEQYF
TRBV27,TRBJ2-5,.,.,TGTGCCAGCAGTATCGACGGGGAGGAGACCCAGTACTTC,CASSIDGEETQYF
TRBV9,TRBJ2-7,.,.,TGTGCCAGCAGCGTAGGGGGGAACACCTACGAGCAGTACTTC,CASSVGGNTYEQYF
TRBV5-4,TRBJ2-1,.,.,TGTGCCAGCAGCCTAGACAATGAGCAGTTCTTC,CASSLDNEQFF
TRBV27,TRBJ1-2,.,TRBD1,TGTGCCACTGCGACAGGGTTTCACTATGGCTACACCTTC,CATATGFHYGYTF
TRBV9,TRBJ1-4,few,.,TGTGCCAGCAGCCCCCAGGGAGGGACTAATGAAAAACTGTTTTTT,CASSPQGGTNEKLFF
TRBV4-1,TRBJ1-2,few,.,TGCGCCAGCAGCCAAGTCGGAATCTATGGCTACACCTTC,CASSQVGIYGYTF
TRBV5-1,TRBJ1-2,few,.,TGCGCCAGCAGCCCCGCGCCCTTCTTCGAGTACCTCGGTTATGGCTACACCTTC,CASSPAPFFEYLGYGYTF
TRBV2,TRBJ2-7,.,.,TGTGCCAGTCTTTTGGGGGACTCCTCGTACTTC,CASLLGDSSYF
TRBV9,TRBJ2-2,.,.,TGTGCCAGCAGCGTCGGGACCCTAACCAACACCGGGGAGCTGTTTTTT,CASSVGTLTNTGELFF